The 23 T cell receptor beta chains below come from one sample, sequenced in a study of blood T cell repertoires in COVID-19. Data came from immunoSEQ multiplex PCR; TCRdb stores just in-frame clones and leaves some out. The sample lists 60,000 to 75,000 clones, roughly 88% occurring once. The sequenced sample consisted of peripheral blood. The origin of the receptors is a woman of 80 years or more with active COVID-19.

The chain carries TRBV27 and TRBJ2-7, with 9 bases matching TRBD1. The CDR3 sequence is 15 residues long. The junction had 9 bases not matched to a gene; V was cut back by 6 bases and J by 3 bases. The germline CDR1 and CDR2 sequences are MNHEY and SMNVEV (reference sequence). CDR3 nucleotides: TGTGCCAGCAGACCCCTCACAGGGGGCAACTACGAGCAGTACTTC. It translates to CASRPLTGGNYEQYF.

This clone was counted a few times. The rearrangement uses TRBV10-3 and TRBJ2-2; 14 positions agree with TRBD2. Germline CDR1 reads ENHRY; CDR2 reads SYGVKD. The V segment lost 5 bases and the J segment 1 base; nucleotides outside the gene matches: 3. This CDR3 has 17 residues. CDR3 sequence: CAISRLAGGLNTGELFF. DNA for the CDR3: TGTGCCATCAGTCGACTAGCGGGGGGGCTGAACACCGGGGAGCTGTTTTTT.

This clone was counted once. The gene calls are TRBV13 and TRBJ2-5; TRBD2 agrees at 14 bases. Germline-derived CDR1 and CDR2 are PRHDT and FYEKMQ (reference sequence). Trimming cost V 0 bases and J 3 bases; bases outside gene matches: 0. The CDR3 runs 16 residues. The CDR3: CASSLGGLAGEETQYF. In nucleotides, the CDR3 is TGTGCCAGCAGCTTAGGGGGACTAGCGGGGGAAGAGACCCAGTACTTC.

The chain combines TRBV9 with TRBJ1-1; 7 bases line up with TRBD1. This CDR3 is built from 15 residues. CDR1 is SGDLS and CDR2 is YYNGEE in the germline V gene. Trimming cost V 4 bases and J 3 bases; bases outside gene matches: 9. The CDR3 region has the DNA TGTGCCAGCAGCCCCCAGACAGGGCAATACACTGAAGCTTTCTTT. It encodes CASSPQTGQYTEAFF.

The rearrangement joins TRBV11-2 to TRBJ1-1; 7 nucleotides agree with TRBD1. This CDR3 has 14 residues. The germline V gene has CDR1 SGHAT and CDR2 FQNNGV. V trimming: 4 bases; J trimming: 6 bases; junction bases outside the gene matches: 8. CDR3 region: CASSSQGLGAEAFF. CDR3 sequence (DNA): TGTGCCAGCAGCTCACAGGGGCTAGGAGCTGAAGCTTTCTTT.

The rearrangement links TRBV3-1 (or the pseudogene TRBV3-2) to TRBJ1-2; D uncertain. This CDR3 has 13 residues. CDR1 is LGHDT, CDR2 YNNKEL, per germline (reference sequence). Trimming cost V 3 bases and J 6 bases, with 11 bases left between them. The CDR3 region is CASSHTASHGYTF. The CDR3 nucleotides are TGTGCCAGCAGCCATACAGCCAGCCATGGCTACACCTTC.

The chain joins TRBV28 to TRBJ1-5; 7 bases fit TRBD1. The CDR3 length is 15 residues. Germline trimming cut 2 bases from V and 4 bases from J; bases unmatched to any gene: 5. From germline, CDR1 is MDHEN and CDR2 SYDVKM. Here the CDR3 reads CASSLEGAGNQPQHF. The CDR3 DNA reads TGTGCCAGCAGTTTAGAGGGGGCGGGAAATCAGCCCCAGCATTTT.

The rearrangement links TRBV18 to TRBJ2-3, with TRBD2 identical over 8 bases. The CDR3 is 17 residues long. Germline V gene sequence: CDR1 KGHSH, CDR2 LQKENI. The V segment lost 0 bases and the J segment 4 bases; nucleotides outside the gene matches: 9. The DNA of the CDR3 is TGTGCCAGCTCACCACCGCGTTTTCGGGGGGGCGCAGATACGCAGTATTTT. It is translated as CASSPPRFRGGADTQYF.

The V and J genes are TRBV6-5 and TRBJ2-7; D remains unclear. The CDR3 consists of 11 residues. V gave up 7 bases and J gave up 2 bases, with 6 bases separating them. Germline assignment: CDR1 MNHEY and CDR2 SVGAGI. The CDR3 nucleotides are TGTGCCAGCACCGCAGCCTACGAGCAGTACTTC. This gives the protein CASTAAYEQYF.

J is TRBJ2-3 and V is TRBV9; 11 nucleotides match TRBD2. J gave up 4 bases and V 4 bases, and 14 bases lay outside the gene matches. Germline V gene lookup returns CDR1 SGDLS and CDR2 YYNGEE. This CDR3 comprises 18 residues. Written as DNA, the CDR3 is TGTGCCAGCAGCCCCCTTCCTATAGCGGGGGGGATTTCAGATACGCAGTATTTT. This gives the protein CASSPLPIAGGISDTQYF.

CDR3 protein: CASSQVRQANSNQPQHF. CDR3 nucleotides: TGCGCCAGCAGCCAAGTCCGTCAGGCTAATAGCAATCAGCCCCAGCATTTT. The rearrangement joins TRBV4-3 to TRBJ1-5; the D is unclear. This CDR3 comprises 17 residues. V lost 1 base and J 0 bases, leaving 13 bases between the germline ends. Germline CDR1 is LGHNA and CDR2 is YSLEER.

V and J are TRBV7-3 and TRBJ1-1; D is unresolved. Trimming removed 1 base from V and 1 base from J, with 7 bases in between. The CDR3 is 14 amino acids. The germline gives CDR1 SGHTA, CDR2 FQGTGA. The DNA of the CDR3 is TGTGCCAGCAGCTTAAATCCGGGGAACACTGAAGCTTTCTTT. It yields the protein CASSLNPGNTEAFF.

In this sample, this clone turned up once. The CDR3 DNA reads as TGTGCCAGCAGCCTCGCGGGGGGGGACTCCTACGAGCAGTACTTC. Translating it yields CASSLAGGDSYEQYF. The chain is built from TRBV7-2 and TRBJ2-7; TRBD2 agrees at 9 bases. There are 15 residues in the CDR3. Germline assignment: CDR1 SGHTA and CDR2 FQGNSA. The V gene end was trimmed by 5 bases and the J gene end by 0 bases; junction bases not matched to a gene: 5. Using reference TRBV7-2 and TRBJ2-7 for the parts outside the CDR3, the full variable domain is GAGVSQSPSNKVTEKGKDVELRCDPISGHTALYWYRQSLGQGLEFLIYFQGNSAPDKSGLPSDRFSAERTGGSVSTLTIQRTQQEDSAVYLCASSLAGGDSYEQYFGPGTRLTVT.

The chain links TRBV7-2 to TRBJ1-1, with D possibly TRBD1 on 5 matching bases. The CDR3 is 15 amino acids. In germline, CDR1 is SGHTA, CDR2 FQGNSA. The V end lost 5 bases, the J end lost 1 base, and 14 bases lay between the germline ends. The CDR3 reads CASSQSRQPNTEAFF. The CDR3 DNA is TGTGCCAGCAGCCAAAGTCGACAGCCGAACACTGAAGCTTTCTTT.

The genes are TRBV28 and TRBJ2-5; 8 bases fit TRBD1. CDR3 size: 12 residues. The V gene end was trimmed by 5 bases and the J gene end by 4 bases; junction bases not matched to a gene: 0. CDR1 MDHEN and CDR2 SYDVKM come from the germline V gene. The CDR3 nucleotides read TGTGCCAGCAGTGGGACAGGAGAGACCCAGTACTTC. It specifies CASSGTGETQYF.

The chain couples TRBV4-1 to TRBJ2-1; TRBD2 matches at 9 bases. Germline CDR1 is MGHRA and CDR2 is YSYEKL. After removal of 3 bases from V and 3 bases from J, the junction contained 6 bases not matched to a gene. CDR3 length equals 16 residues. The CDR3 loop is CASSQRAGGDYNEQFF. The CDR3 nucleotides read TGCGCCAGCAGCCAGCGAGCGGGGGGAGACTACAATGAGCAGTTCTTC.

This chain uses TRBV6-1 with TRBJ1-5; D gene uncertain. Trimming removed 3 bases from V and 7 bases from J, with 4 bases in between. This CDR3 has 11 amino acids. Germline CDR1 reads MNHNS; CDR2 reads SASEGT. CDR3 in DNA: TGTGCCAGCAGTGATGGCCAGCCCCAGCATTTT. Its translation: CASSDGQPQHF.

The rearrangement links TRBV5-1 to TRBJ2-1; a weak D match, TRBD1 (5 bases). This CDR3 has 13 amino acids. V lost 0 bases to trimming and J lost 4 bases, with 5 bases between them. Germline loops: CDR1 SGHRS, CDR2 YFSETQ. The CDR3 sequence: CASSLGQYNEQFF. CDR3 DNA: TGCGCCAGCAGCTTGGGACAGTACAATGAGCAGTTCTTC.

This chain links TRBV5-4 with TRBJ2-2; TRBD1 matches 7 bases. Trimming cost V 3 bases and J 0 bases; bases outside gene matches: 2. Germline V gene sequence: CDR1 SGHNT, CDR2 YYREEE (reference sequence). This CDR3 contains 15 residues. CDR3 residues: CASSSGTANTGELFF. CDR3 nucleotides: TGTGCCAGCAGCTCCGGGACAGCGAACACCGGGGAGCTGTTTTTT.

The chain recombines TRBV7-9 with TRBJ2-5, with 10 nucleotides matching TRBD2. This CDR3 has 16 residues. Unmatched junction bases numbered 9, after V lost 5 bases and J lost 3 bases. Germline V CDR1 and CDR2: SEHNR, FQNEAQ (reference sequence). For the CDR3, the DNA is TGTGCCAGCAGCCCCGGGTCTAGCGGGGGAGAAGAGACCCAGTACTTC. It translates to CASSPGSSGGEETQYF.

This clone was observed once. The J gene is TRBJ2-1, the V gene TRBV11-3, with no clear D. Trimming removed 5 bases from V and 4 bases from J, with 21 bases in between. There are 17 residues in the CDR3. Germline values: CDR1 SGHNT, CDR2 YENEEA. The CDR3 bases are TGTGCCAGCAGCCAATCCCTGGCGGTACGACTTTACAATGAGCAGTTCTTC. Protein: CASSQSLAVRLYNEQFF. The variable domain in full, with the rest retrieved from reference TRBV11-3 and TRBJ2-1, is EAGVVQSPRYKIIEKKQPVAFWCNPISGHNTLYWYLQNLGQGPELLIRYENEEAVDDSQLPKDRFSAERLKGVDSTLKIQPAELGDSAVYLCASSQSLAVRLYNEQFFGPGTRLTVL.

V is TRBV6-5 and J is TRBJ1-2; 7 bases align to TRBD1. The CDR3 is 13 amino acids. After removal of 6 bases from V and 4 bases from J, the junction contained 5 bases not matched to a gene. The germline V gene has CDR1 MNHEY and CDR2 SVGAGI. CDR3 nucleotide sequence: TGTGCCAGCAGGGATTGGGACAGCTATGGCTACACCTTC. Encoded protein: CASRDWDSYGYTF.

The CDR3 DNA sequence: TGCGCCAGCAGCTCGGGGGTCGGGGAGACCCAGTACTTC. Its translation is CASSSGVGETQYF. The chain is built from TRBV5-1 and TRBJ2-5; TRBD2 might be the D (6 bases). The CDR3 consists of 13 residues. Per the germline V gene, CDR1 is SGHRS and CDR2 is YFSETQ. V lost 3 bases and J 5 bases, leaving 11 bases between the germline ends.